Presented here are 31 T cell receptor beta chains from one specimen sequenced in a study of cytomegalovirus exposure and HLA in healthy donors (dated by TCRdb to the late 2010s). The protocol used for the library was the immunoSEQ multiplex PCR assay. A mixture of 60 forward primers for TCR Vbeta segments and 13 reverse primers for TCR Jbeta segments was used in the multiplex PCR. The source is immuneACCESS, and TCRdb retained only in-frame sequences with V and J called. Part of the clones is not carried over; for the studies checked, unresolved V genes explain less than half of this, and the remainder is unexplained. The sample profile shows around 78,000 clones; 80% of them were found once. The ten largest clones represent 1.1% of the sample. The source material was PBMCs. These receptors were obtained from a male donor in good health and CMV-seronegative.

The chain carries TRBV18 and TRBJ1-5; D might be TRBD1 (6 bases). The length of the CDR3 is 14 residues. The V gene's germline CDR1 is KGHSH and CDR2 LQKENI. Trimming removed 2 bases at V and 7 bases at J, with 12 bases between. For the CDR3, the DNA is TGTGCCAGCTCACCAGCACAGGGCGGCCAGCCCCAGCATTTT. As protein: CASSPAQGGQPQHF.

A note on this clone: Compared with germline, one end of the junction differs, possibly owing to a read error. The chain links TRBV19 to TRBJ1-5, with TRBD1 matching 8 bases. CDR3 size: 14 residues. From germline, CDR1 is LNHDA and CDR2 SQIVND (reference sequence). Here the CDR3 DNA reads TGTGCCAGTACCGGACAGGGAAGCAATCAGCCCCAGAATTTT. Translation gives CASTGQGSNQPQNF.

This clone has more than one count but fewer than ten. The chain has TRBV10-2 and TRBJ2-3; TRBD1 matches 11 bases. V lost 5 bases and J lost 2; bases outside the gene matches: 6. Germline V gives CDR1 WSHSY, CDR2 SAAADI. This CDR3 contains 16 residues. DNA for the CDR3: TGCGCCAGCAGTCTCAGGACAGGGGGCTTCACAGATACGCAGTATTTT. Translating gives CASSLRTGGFTDTQYF.

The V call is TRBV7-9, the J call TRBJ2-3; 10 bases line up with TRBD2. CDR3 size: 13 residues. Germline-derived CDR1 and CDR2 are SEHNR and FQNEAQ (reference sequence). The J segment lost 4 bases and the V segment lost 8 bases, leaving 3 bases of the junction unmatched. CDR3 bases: TGTGCCAGCTCTAGCGGGAGTGCAGATACGCAGTATTTT. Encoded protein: CASSSGSADTQYF. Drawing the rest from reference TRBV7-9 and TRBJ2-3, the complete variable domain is DTGVSQNPRHKITKRGQNVTFRCDPISEHNRLYWYRQTLGQGPEFLTYFQNEAQLEKSRLLSDRFSAERPKGSFSTLEIQRTEQGDSAMYLCASSSGSADTQYFGPGTRLTVL.

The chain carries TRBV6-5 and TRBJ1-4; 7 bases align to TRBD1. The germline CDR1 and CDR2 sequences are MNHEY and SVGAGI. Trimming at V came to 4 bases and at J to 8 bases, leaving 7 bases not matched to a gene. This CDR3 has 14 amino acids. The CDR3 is CASSSGEGGEKLFF. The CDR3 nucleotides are TGTGCCAGCAGTTCAGGGGAAGGGGGCGAAAAACTGTTTTTT.

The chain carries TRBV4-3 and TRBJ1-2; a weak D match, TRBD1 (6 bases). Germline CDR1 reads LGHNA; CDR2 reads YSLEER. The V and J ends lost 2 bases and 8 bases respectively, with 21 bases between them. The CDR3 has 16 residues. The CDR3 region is CASSQSAGELNSGYTF. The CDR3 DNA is TGCGCCAGCAGCCAATCGGCAGGGGAATTGAATTCAGGCTACACCTTC.

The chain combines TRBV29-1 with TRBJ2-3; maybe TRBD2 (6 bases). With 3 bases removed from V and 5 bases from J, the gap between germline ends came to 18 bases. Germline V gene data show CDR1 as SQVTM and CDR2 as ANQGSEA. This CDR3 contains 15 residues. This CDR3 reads CSVERDPTHGDTQYF. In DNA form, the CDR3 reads TGCAGCGTTGAGCGGGACCCTACGCATGGAGATACGCAGTATTTT.

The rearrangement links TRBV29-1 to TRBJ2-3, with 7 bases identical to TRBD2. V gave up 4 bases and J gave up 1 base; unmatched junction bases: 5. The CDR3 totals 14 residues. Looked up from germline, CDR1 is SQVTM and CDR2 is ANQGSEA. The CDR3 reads CSVAGGGGTDTQYF. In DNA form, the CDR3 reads TGCAGCGTTGCGGGCGGGGGAGGCACAGATACGCAGTATTTT.

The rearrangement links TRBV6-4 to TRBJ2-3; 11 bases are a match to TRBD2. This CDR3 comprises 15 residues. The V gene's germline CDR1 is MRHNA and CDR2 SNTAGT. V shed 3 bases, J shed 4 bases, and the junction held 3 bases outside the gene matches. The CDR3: CASSDSGGAPDTQYF. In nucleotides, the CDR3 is TGTGCCAGCAGTGATAGCGGGGGGGCCCCAGATACGCAGTATTTT.

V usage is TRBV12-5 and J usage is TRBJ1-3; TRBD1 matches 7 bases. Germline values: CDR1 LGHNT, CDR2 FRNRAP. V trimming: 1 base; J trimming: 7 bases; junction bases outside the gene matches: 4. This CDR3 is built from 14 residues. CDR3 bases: TGTGCTAGTGGTTTGGCGACAGGGAGGAACACCATATATTTT. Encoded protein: CASGLATGRNTIYF.

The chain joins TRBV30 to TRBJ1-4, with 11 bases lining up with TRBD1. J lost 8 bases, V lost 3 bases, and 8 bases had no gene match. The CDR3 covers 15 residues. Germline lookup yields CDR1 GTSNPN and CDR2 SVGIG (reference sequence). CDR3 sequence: CAWRSMDRGREKLFF. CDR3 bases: TGTGCCTGGAGATCGATGGACAGGGGGCGAGAAAAACTGTTTTTT.

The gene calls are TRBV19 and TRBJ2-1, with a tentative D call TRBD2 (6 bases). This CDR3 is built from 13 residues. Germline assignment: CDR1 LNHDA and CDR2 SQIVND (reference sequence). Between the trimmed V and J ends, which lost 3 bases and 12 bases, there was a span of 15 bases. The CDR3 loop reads CASSIYFGRRQFF. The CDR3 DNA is TGTGCCAGTAGTATTTATTTCGGGAGAAGGCAGTTCTTC.

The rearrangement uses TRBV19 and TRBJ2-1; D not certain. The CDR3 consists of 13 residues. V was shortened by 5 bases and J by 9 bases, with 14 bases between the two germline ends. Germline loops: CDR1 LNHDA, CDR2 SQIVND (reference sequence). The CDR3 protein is CASSGSVFGEQFF. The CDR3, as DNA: TGTGCCAGTAGTGGAAGCGTTTTCGGTGAGCAGTTCTTC. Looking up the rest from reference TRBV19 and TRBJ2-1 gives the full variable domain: DGGITQSPKYLFRKEGQNVTLSCEQNLNHDAMYWYRQDPGQGLRLIYYSQIVNDFQKGDIAEGYSVSREKKESFPLTVTSAQKNPTAFYLCASSGSVFGEQFFGPGTRLTVL.

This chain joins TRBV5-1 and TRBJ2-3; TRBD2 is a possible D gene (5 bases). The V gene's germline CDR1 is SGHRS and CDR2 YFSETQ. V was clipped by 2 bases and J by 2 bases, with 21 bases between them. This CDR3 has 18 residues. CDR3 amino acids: CASSFRLSGALNTDTQYF. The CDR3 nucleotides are TGCGCCAGCAGCTTTCGACTGAGCGGAGCGCTTAACACAGATACGCAGTATTTT.

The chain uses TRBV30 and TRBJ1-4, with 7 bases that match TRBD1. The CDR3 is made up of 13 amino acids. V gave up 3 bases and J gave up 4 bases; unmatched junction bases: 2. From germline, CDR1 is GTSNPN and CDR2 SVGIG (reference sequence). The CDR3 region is CAWSRDSNEKLFF. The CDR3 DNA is TGTGCCTGGAGCCGGGACAGTAATGAAAAACTGTTTTTT.

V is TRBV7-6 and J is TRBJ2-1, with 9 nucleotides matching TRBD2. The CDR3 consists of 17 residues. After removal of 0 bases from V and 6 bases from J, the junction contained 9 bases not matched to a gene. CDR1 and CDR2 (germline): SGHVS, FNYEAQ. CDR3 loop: CASSLASAGGRFNEQFF. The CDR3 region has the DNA TGTGCCAGCAGCTTAGCGTCGGCGGGGGGGCGGTTCAATGAGCAGTTCTTC.

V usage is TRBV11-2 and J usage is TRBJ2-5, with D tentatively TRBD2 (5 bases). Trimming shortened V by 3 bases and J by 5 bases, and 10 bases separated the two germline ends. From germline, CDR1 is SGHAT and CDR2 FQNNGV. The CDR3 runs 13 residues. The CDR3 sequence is CASSLGGGETQYF. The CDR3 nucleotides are TGTGCCAGCAGCTTGGGCGGCGGGGAGACCCAGTACTTC. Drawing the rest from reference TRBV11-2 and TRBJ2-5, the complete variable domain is EAGVAQSPRYKIIEKRQSVAFWCNPISGHATLYWYQQILGQGPKLLIQFQNNGVVDDSQLPKDRFSAERLKGVDSTLKIQPAKLEDSAVYLCASSLGGGETQYFGPGTRLLVL.

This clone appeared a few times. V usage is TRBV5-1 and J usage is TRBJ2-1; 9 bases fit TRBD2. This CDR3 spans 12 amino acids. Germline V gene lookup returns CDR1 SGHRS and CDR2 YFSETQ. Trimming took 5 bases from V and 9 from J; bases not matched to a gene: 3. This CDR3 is CASRSSGVEQFF. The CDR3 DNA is TGCGCCAGCAGATCTAGCGGGGTTGAGCAGTTCTTC.

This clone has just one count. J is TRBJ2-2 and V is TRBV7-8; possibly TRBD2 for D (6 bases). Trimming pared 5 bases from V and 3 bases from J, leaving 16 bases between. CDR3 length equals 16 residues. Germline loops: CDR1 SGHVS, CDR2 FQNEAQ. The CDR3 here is CASSLRWDSHTGELFF. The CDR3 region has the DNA TGTGCCAGCAGCCTGCGATGGGACTCACACACCGGGGAGCTGTTTTTT.

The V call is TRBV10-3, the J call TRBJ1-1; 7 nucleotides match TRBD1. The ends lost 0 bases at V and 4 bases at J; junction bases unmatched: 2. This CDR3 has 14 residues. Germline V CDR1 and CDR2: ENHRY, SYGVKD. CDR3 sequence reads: CAISESEGATEAFF. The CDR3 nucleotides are TGTGCCATCAGTGAGTCAGAGGGGGCCACTGAAGCTTTCTTT.

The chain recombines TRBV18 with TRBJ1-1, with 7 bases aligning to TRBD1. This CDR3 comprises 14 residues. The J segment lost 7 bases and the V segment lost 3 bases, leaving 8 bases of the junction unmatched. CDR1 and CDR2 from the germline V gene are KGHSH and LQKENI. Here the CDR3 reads CASSPLPGQNEAFF. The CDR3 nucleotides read TGTGCCAGCTCACCTTTACCGGGACAGAATGAAGCTTTCTTT.

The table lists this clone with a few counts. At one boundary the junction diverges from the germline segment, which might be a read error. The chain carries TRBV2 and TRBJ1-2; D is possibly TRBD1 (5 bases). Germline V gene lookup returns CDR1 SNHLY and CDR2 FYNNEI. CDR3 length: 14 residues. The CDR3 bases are TGTGCCAGCAGTGCTATCTCAGGGAACTATGGCTACCCCTTC. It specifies CASSAISGNYGYPF.

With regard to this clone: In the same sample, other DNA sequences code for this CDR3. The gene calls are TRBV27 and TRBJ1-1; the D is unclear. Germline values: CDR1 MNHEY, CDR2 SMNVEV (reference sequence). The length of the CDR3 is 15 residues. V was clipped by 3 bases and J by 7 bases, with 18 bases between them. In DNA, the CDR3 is TGTGCCAGCAGTTTCAACAAGGATAGCGGAGATGAAGCTTTCTTT. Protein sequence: CASSFNKDSGDEAFF.

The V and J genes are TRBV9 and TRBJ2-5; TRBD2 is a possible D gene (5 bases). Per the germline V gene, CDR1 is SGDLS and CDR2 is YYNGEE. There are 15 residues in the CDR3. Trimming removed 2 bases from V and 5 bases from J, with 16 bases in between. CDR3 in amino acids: CASSVTGLWQETQYF. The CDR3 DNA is TGTGCCAGCAGCGTTACTGGACTGTGGCAGGAGACCCAGTACTTC.

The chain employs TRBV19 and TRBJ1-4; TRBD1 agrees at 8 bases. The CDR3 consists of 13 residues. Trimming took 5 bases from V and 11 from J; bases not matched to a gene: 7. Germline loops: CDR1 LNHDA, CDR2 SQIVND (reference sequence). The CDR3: CASSVGQGTKLFF. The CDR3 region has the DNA TGTGCCAGTAGTGTTGGACAGGGCACCAAACTGTTTTTT.

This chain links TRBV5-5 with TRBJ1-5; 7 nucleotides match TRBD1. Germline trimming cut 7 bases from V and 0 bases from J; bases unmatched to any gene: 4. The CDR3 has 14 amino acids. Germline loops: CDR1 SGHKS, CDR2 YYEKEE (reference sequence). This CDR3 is CASRDSYSNQPQHF. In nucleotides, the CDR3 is TGTGCCAGCCGGGACAGTTATAGCAATCAGCCCCAGCATTTT.

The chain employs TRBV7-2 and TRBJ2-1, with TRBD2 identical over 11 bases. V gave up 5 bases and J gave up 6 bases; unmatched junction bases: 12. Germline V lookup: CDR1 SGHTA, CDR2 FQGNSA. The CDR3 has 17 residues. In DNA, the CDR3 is TGTGCCAGCAGCCTCCCCGTAGGGCTAGCGGGAGGCAATGAGCAGTTCTTC. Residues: CASSLPVGLAGGNEQFF.

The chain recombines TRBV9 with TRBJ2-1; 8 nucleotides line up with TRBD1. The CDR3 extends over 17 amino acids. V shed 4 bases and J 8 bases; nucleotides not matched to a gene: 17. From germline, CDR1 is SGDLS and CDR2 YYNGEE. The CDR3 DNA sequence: TGTGCCAGCAGCCCGGATCGGACAGGGCTTCGGAGCGATGAGCAGTTCTTC. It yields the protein CASSPDRTGLRSDEQFF. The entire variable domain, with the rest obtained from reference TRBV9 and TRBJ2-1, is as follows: DSGVTQTPKHLITATGQRVTLRCSPRSGDLSVYWYQQSLDQGLQFLIQYYNGEERAKGNILERFSAQQFPDLHSELNLSSLELGDSALYFCASSPDRTGLRSDEQFFGPGTRLTVL.

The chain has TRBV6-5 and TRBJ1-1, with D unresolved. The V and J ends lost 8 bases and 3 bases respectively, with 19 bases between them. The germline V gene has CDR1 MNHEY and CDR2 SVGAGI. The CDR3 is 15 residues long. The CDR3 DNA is TGTGCCAGCCTTACCTCGGGAGGGAGGGACACTGAAGCTTTCTTT. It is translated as CASLTSGGRDTEAFF.

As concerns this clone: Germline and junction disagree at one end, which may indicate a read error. The CDR3 DNA reads TGTGCCTGGAGTCCAGATACCAGGGGGCCCCAGAATTTT. It specifies CAWSPDTRGPQNF. The genes are TRBV30 and TRBJ1-5; 8 bases match TRBD1. The CDR3 is 13 amino acids. CDR1 and CDR2 from the germline V gene are GTSNPN and SVGIG (reference sequence).

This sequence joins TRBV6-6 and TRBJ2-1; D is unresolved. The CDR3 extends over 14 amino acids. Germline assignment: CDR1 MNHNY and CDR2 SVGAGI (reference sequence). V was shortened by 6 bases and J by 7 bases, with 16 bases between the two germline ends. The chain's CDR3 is CASRTGPPRNEQFF. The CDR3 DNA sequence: TGTGCCAGCAGGACGGGTCCGCCTCGGAATGAGCAGTTCTTC.